The sequence of this T cell receptor beta chain was determined in a study of shared clonotypes between healthy human individuals. Findings and limits, study-wide: Donor clonotype sharing was expected to depend on sequencing depth. Among the subsets, naive ones generally showed larger estimated richness than memory ones.

Generated by immunoSEQ multiplex PCR, the TCRdb table keeps only in-frame clones and is missing some. The sample holds over a million clones, 95% to 99% seen once. The CDR3 loop spans 15 amino acids. J was trimmed by 6 bases and V by 5 bases; bases with no gene match: 12. From germline, CDR1 is SGHRS and CDR2 YFSETQ. Notes on this clone: Its antigen is not identified.

V usage is TRBV5-1 and J usage is TRBJ2-7; 9 nucleotides line up with TRBD2. The sequence was collected from a man aged 25-40 years in good health. The specimen was naive CD4+ T cells sorted from blood. Subset noted: CD45RA+ positively selected. CDR3 loop: CASRESGTSSFEQYF. The CDR3 DNA reads TGCGCCAGCAGAGAATCCGGGACTAGCAGCTTCGAGCAGTACTTC.